This TCR beta chain emerged from a study of cytomegalovirus exposure and HLA in healthy donors. About the study: The approximately 120 validation repertoires were reported in a later analysis to have been generated on the same platform as the approximately 700 first-cohort repertoires. Findings and limits, study-wide: Most TCR sequences were seen very rarely across donors, but some public TCRs occurred in many.

Sequenced by immunoSEQ multiplex PCR; TCRdb stores in-frame clones only, minus some. The sample includes under 200,000 clones, about 81% seen only once; the top ten take less than 1.5%. The V gene's germline CDR1 is MGHRA and CDR2 YSYEKL. The CDR3 consists of 13 residues. With 4 bases clipped from V and 3 bases from J, the junction kept 3 bases outside the gene matches. Points on this clone: No antigen is known for it.

This clonotype originated in a woman in her 30s in good health and CMV-seronegative. The sequenced sample consisted of PBMCs. This chain links TRBV4-1 with TRBJ2-7; 7 bases match TRBD1. CDR3 in DNA: TGCGCCAGCAGCCGTGGGGACAGCTACGAGCAGTACTTC. Protein sequence: CASSRGDSYEQYF.